A single sample gave rise to the 27 T cell receptor beta chains below, sequenced in a study of shared clonotypes between healthy human individuals. Profiling relied on immunoSEQ multiplex PCR, and the TCRdb table lists in-frame clones only, not all of them. This sample has roughly 2,000,000 clones, with around 96% found just once. Naive CD8 cells lacked CD45RO, underwent positive selection for CCR7 and left out terminally differentiated effector memory CD45RA+ cells. The specimen was naive CD8+ T cells sorted from blood. These receptors all come from a man aged 18 to 29 in good health.

J is TRBJ2-7 and V is TRBV4-1; 10 positions match TRBD1. Germline-derived CDR1 and CDR2 are MGHRA and YSYEKL. After removal of 0 bases from V and 4 bases from J, the junction contained 3 bases not matched to a gene. The CDR3 covers 15 residues. CDR3: CASSQEWTGGYEQYF. DNA of the CDR3: TGCGCCAGCAGCCAAGAGTGGACAGGGGGGTACGAGCAGTACTTC.

This clone occurred a few times. The rearrangement uses TRBV25-1 and TRBJ1-5; TRBD1 is a possible D gene (5 bases). Trimming took off 1 base at V and 6 bases at J, with 10 bases between the two ends. CDR1 and CDR2 (germline): MGHDK, SYGVNS. The CDR3 is made up of 14 amino acids. CDR3 coding DNA: TGTGCCAGCAGTGAATTCAGGGATCTTCAGCCCCAGCATTTT. Residues: CASSEFRDLQPQHF.

Concerning this clone: At the DNA level, this CDR3 is encoded by other sequences in the same sample as well. J is TRBJ2-7 and V is TRBV7-9; D ambiguous. CDR3 length: 12 amino acids. V lost 5 bases and J 1 base, leaving 6 bases between the germline ends. The germline gives CDR1 SEHNR, CDR2 FQNEAQ (reference sequence). CDR3 amino acids: CASSLGSYEQYF. The CDR3 bases are TGTGCCAGCAGCCTTGGTTCCTACGAGCAGTACTTC.

The chain is built from TRBV6-5 and TRBJ2-1; D perhaps matches TRBD2 (5 bases). The CDR3 covers 12 residues. The V end lost 8 bases, the J end lost 8 bases, and 13 bases lay between the germline ends. CDR1 and CDR2 (germline): MNHEY, SVGAGI. The CDR3 reads CASSEGGDEQFF. DNA for the CDR3: TGTGCCAGCTCCGAGGGTGGGGATGAGCAGTTCTTC.

This sequence joins TRBV7-9 and TRBJ2-3; D is unclear. CDR1 SEHNR and CDR2 FQNEAQ come from the germline V gene (reference sequence). The V and J ends lost 7 bases and 4 bases respectively, with 15 bases between them. This CDR3 contains 14 residues. The CDR3 loop reads CASIEGPRSDTQYF. CDR3 bases: TGTGCCAGCATCGAAGGCCCTCGGTCAGATACGCAGTATTTT.

V and J are TRBV6-1 and TRBJ2-6; no clear D. Trimming shortened V by 3 bases and J by 0 bases, and 21 bases separated the two germline ends. The CDR3 runs to 20 residues. Germline CDR1 reads MNHNS; CDR2 reads SASEGT. The CDR3 sequence: CASSDLGPTQPFSGANVLTF. CDR3 DNA sequence: TGTGCCAGCAGTGACCTAGGTCCGACCCAGCCCTTCTCTGGGGCCAACGTCCTGACTTTC.

The chain links TRBV10-3 to TRBJ2-5; no clear D gene. The V gene's germline CDR1 is ENHRY and CDR2 SYGVKD. V was clipped by 0 bases and J by 4 bases, with 9 bases between them. This CDR3 contains 14 residues. The CDR3 here is CAISESGQPETQYF. CDR3 bases: TGTGCCATCAGTGAGTCCGGTCAGCCAGAGACCCAGTACTTC.

Comments on this clone: The same CDR3 arises from other DNA sequences in this sample as well. The chain uses TRBV11-2 and TRBJ2-3; D is ambiguous. The V end was cut by 1 base, the J end by 6 bases, with 8 bases between. Germline lookup yields CDR1 SGHAT and CDR2 FQNNGV. This CDR3 has 13 residues. DNA of the CDR3: TGTGCCAGCAGCTTAGGTTTTGGGGATACGCAGTATTTT. Translated: CASSLGFGDTQYF.

The CDR3: CASVGGGALEAFF. DNA for the CDR3: TGTGCCAGCGTGGGGGGAGGGGCCCTTGAGGCTTTCTTT. The V and J genes are TRBV7-9 and TRBJ1-1, with D possibly being TRBD1 (5 bases). The CDR3 extends over 13 amino acids. Germline V gives CDR1 SEHNR, CDR2 FQNEAQ (reference sequence). V dropped 8 bases and J dropped 11 bases, with 21 bases sitting between them.

The chain is built from TRBV29-1 and TRBJ2-5; possible D gene TRBD2, 7 bases. The CDR3 runs 11 residues. V lost 4 bases and J lost 7, with 10 bases in between. Germline V lookup: CDR1 SQVTM, CDR2 ANQGSEA. CDR3 DNA sequence: TGCAGCGTTGCAGGGGAGGGGACCCAGTACTTC. Translation: CSVAGEGTQYF.

This chain uses TRBV10-1 with TRBJ1-1; D might be TRBD1 (6 bases). V was trimmed by 2 bases and J by 4 bases, leaving 11 bases between them. Per germline, CDR1 WNHNN and CDR2 SYGVQD (reference sequence). The CDR3 has 14 amino acids. CDR3 amino acids: CASSEAGAATEAFF. CDR3 nucleotides: TGCGCCAGCAGTGAGGCAGGGGCGGCCACTGAAGCTTTCTTT.

This clone was seen only a few times. This chain connects TRBV7-9 to TRBJ1-2; the match to TRBD1 covers 9 bases. The CDR3 consists of 14 residues. The germline V gene encodes CDR1 SEHNR and CDR2 FQNEAQ (reference sequence). V trimming: 5 bases; J trimming: 7 bases; junction bases outside the gene matches: 8. CDR3 sequence: CASSLQGAVAGYTF. The DNA of the CDR3 is TGTGCCAGCAGCCTACAGGGGGCGGTTGCTGGCTACACCTTC.

The gene calls are TRBV10-3 and TRBJ1-2; no reliable D call. Per the germline V gene, CDR1 is ENHRY and CDR2 is SYGVKD. There are 13 residues in the CDR3. V was shortened by 10 bases and J by 3 bases, with 15 bases between the two germline ends. CDR3 bases: TGTGCCACCAAAGGGCAGGACTACTATGGCTACACCTTC. Protein: CATKGQDYYGYTF.

The genes are TRBV7-8 and TRBJ1-4, with a tentative D call TRBD1 (5 bases). In germline, CDR1 is SGHVS, CDR2 FQNEAQ. Trimming shortened V by 5 bases and J by 7 bases, and 23 bases separated the two germline ends. The CDR3 sequence is 17 residues long. CDR3 amino acids: CASSPPDGGKGSEKLFF. The CDR3 DNA follows: TGTGCCAGCAGCCCCCCGGATGGGGGAAAGGGGAGTGAAAAACTGTTTTTT.

V is TRBV13 and J is TRBJ1-1; D is ambiguous. Germline V gene data show CDR1 as PRHDT and CDR2 as FYEKMQ (reference sequence). The CDR3 covers 12 residues. V lost 5 bases, J lost 3 bases, and 7 bases lay in between. For the CDR3, the DNA is TGTGCCAGCAGCCAAGGATACACTGAAGCTTTCTTT. Encoded protein: CASSQGYTEAFF.

The chain carries TRBV28 and TRBJ2-7; D is perhaps TRBD1 (7 bases). V lost 4 bases to trimming and J lost 2 bases, with 18 bases between them. The CDR3 contains 16 residues. CDR1 is MDHEN and CDR2 is SYDVKM in the germline V gene. In nucleotides, the CDR3 is TGTGCCAGCAGTTCCTCTCGCAGGGGGGCCCCCTACGAGCAGTACTTC. Residues: CASSSSRRGAPYEQYF.

This clone was detected once. This chain uses TRBV7-9 with TRBJ2-1; D is possibly TRBD2 (7 bases). Trimming removed 5 bases from V and 8 bases from J, with 13 bases in between. The CDR3 consists of 13 residues. The germline CDR1 and CDR2 sequences are SEHNR and FQNEAQ (reference sequence). For the CDR3, the DNA is TGTGCCAGCAGCCCTGGGGGGGCCTATGAGCAGTTCTTC. Its translation: CASSPGGAYEQFF.

This chain links TRBV4-1 with TRBJ1-2; D is uncertain. This CDR3 is 17 amino acids long. Germline CDR1 reads MGHRA; CDR2 reads YSYEKL. V lost 0 bases to trimming and J lost 0 bases, with 14 bases between them. In nucleotides, the CDR3 is TGCGCCAGCAGCCAAGATCCCCGAGCGAGCCCTAACTATGGCTACACCTTC. It specifies CASSQDPRASPNYGYTF.

The chain recombines TRBV29-1 with TRBJ2-7; D is uncertain. The germline gives CDR1 SQVTM, CDR2 ANQGSEA. This CDR3 comprises 12 residues. V was cut by 6 bases and J by 3 bases, with 12 bases left in between. The CDR3 DNA reads TGCAGCGTGCCGAAGTGTCACTACGAGCAGTACTTC. Translating gives CSVPKCHYEQYF.

The V and J genes are TRBV5-4 and TRBJ2-5; D may be TRBD1 (7 bases). Germline loops: CDR1 SGHNT, CDR2 YYREEE (reference sequence). V was clipped by 0 bases and J by 7 bases, with 10 bases between them. CDR3 length: 13 amino acids. Written as DNA, the CDR3 is TGTGCCAGCAGCTTGGGACAGGGAGGGACCCAGTACTTC. Translated: CASSLGQGGTQYF.

This chain uses TRBV2 with TRBJ2-1, with D perhaps matching TRBD2 (6 bases). Trimming shortened V by 2 bases and J by 0 bases, and 14 bases separated the two germline ends. Germline V gene sequence: CDR1 SNHLY, CDR2 FYNNEI. The CDR3 is 17 amino acids. CDR3 region: CASSESWDSGSYNEQFF. The CDR3 DNA follows: TGTGCCAGCAGTGAATCATGGGACTCCGGCTCCTACAATGAGCAGTTCTTC. Variable domain in full (rest from reference TRBV2 and TRBJ2-1): EPEVTQTPSHQVTQMGQEVILRCVPISNHLYFYWYRQILGQKVEFLVSFYNNEISEKSEIFDDQFSVERPDGSNFTLKIRSTKLEDSAMYFCASSESWDSGSYNEQFFGPGTRLTVL.

The chain has TRBV12-5 and TRBJ2-2, with 10 bases lining up with TRBD2. The V segment lost 5 bases and the J segment 0 bases; nucleotides outside the gene matches: 3. From germline, CDR1 is LGHNT and CDR2 FRNRAP. CDR3 length: 16 amino acids. Written as DNA, the CDR3 is TGTGCTAGTGGTACCGGGACTAGCGCGAACACCGGGGAGCTGTTTTTT. Its translation: CASGTGTSANTGELFF.

The chain couples TRBV5-1 to TRBJ2-1, with D possibly being TRBD1 (6 bases). CDR1 is SGHRS, CDR2 YFSETQ, per germline. The length of the CDR3 is 13 residues. The ends were cut back, 3 bases at V and 6 bases at J, with 10 bases in the middle. The CDR3 protein is CASSYGQSNEQFF. The CDR3 region has the DNA TGCGCCAGCAGCTACGGACAGAGCAATGAGCAGTTCTTC.

The chain couples TRBV29-1 to TRBJ2-5; the match to TRBD1 covers 8 bases. The trim removed 0 bases at V and 3 bases at J, leaving 6 bases unmatched. This CDR3 region has 15 residues. Looked up from germline, CDR1 is SQVTM and CDR2 is ANQGSEA. CDR3 protein: CSVEDLQGAEETQYF. CDR3 coding DNA: TGCAGCGTTGAAGATCTCCAGGGGGCTGAAGAGACCCAGTACTTC. Variable domain in full (rest from reference TRBV29-1 and TRBJ2-5): SAVISQKPSRDICQRGTSLTIQCQVDSQVTMMFWYRQQPGQSLTLIATANQGSEATYESGFVIDKFPISRPNLTFSTLTVSNMSPEDSSIYLCSVEDLQGAEETQYFGPGTRLLVL.

V gene TRBV30 combines with J gene TRBJ1-2; D unresolved. From germline, CDR1 is GTSNPN and CDR2 SVGIG (reference sequence). The CDR3 spans 17 residues. Between the trimmed V and J ends, which lost 0 bases and 0 bases, there was a span of 17 bases. CDR3 in amino acids: CAWSVRYPGRTNYGYTF. DNA of the CDR3: TGTGCCTGGAGTGTACGTTATCCAGGACGAACTAACTATGGCTACACCTTC.

This clone was seen a few times. V gene TRBV5-6 combines with J gene TRBJ1-6, with 9 bases identical to TRBD1. Germline loops: CDR1 SGHDT, CDR2 YYEEEE. Trimming cost V 2 bases and J 13 bases; bases outside gene matches: 7. CDR3 size: 14 residues. The CDR3 coding sequence is TGTGCCAGCAGCTTATCGGGACAGGGTTTTCCCCTCCACTTT. Translating it yields CASSLSGQGFPLHF.

The chain has TRBV4-1 and TRBJ2-2, with D hard to call. This CDR3 has 14 residues. The germline CDR1 and CDR2 sequences are MGHRA and YSYEKL. V was trimmed by 1 base and J by 8 bases, leaving 11 bases between them. CDR3 sequence: CASSQGSVRGELFF. In DNA, the CDR3 is TGCGCCAGCAGCCAAGGATCGGTGAGGGGGGAGCTGTTTTTT.